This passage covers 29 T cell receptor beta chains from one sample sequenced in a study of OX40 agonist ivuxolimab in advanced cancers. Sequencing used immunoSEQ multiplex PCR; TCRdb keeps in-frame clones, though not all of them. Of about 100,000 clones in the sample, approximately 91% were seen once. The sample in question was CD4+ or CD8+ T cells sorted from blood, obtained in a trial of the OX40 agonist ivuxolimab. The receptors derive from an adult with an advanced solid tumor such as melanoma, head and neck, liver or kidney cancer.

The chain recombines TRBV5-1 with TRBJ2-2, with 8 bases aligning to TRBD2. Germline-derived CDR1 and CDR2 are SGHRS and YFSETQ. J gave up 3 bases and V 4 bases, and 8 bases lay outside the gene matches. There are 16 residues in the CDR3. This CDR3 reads CASSPSTSVDTGELFF. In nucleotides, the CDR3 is TGCGCCAGCAGCCCGTCGACTAGCGTCGACACCGGGGAGCTGTTTTTT.

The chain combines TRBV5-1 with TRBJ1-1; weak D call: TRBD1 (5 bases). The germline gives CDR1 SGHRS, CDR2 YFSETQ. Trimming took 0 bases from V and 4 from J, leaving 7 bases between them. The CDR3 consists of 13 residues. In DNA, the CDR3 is TGCGCCAGCAGCTTGGACGACAGCACTGAAGCTTTCTTT. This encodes CASSLDDSTEAFF.

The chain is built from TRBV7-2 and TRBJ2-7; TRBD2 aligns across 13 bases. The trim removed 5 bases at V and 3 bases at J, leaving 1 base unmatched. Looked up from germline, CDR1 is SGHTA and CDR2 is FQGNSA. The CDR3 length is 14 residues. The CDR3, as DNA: TGTGCCAGCAGCCGGACTAGCGGGGGCTACGAGCAGTACTTC. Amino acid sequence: CASSRTSGGYEQYF.

The CDR3 region has the DNA TGTGCCGGGACAGGGCAATACTATGGCTACACCTTC. Translated, it gives CAGTGQYYGYTF. The chain links TRBV30 to TRBJ1-2, with TRBD1 matching over 9 bases. Unmatched junction bases numbered 4, after V lost 8 bases and J lost 3 bases. Germline V gives CDR1 GTSNPN, CDR2 SVGIG (reference sequence). CDR3 size: 12 residues.

CDR3 nucleotides: TGCGCCAGCAGCAGTCAGGGGGCTGTCGCTGAAGCTTTCTTT. Translated, it gives CASSSQGAVAEAFF. The genes are TRBV5-1 and TRBJ1-1, with 8 bases fitting TRBD1. V was clipped by 4 bases and J by 6 bases; unmatched bases: 8. Germline V gene sequence: CDR1 SGHRS, CDR2 YFSETQ. The CDR3 spans 14 residues.

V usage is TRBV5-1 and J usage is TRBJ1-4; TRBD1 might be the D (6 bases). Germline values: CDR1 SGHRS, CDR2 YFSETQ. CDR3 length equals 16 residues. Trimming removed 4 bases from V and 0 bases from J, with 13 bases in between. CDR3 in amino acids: CASSPGGATTNEKLFF. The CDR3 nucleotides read TGCGCCAGCAGCCCTGGGGGGGCCACAACTAATGAAAAACTGTTTTTT.

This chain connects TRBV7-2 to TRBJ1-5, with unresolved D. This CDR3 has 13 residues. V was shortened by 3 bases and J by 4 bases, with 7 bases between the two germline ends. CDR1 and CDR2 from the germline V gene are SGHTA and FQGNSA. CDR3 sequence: CASSFMSNQPQHF. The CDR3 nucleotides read TGTGCCAGCAGCTTTATGTCTAATCAGCCCCAGCATTTT. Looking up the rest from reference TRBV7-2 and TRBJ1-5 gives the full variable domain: GAGVSQSPSNKVTEKGKDVELRCDPISGHTALYWYRQSLGQGLEFLIYFQGNSAPDKSGLPSDRFSAERTGGSVSTLTIQRTQQEDSAVYLCASSFMSNQPQHFGDGTRLSIL.

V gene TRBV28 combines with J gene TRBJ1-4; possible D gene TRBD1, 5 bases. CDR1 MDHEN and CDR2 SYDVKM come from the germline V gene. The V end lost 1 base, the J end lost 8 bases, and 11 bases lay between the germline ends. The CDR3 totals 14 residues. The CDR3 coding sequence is TGTGCCAGCAGTTTATCACCCGGGGCGGAAAAACTGTTTTTT. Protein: CASSLSPGAEKLFF.

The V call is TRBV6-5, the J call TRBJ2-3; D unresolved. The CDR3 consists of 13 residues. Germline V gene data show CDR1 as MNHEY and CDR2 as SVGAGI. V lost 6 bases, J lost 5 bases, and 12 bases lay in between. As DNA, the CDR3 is TGTGCCAGCAGGCCGCCTGGAGAAGATACGCAGTATTTT. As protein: CASRPPGEDTQYF.

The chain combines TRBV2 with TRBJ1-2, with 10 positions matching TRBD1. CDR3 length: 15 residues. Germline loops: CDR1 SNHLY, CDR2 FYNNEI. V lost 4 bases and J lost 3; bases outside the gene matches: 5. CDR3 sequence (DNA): TGTGCCAGCAGTGGCGGACAGGGGGGGGACTATGGCTACACCTTC. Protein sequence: CASSGGQGGDYGYTF.

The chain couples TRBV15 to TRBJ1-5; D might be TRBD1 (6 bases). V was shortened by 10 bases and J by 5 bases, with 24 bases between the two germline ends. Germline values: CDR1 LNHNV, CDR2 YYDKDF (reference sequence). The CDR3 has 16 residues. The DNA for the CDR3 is TGTGCCATTTCAAGGGGCTTGGACAGTCTTTATCAGCCCCAGCATTTT. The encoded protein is CAISRGLDSLYQPQHF.

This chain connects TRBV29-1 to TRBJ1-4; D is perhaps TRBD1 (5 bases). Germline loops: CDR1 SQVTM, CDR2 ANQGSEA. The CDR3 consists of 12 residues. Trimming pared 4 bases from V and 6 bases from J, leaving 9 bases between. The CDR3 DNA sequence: TGCAGCGTTGTCGGGGCAGATGAAAAACTGTTTTTT. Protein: CSVVGADEKLFF.

The DNA for the CDR3 is TGTGCCAGCAGCCGCGGGCGCAGCTCCTACAATGAGCAGTTCTTC. Its translation: CASSRGRSSYNEQFF. This chain joins TRBV11-2 and TRBJ2-1, with D possibly being TRBD2 (5 bases). The CDR3 has 15 residues. Germline assignment: CDR1 SGHAT and CDR2 FQNNGV. Trimming stripped 5 bases from V and 0 bases from J, with 11 bases between.

DNA for the CDR3: TGTGCCAGCAGCTTAGAAGGTCTTCCCTACAATGAGCAGTTCTTC. This gives the protein CASSLEGLPYNEQFF. The chain is built from TRBV7-2 and TRBJ2-1; D unclear. Germline V gives CDR1 SGHTA, CDR2 FQGNSA. The V gene lost 1 base and the J gene lost 2 bases, with 9 bases spanning the gap. This CDR3 is built from 15 residues.

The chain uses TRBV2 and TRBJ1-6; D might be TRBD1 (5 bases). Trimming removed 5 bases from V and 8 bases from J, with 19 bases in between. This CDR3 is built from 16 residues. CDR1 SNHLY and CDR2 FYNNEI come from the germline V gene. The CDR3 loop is CASSSNPGFPDSPLHF. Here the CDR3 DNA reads TGTGCCAGCAGTTCGAATCCAGGGTTCCCCGATTCACCCCTCCACTTT.

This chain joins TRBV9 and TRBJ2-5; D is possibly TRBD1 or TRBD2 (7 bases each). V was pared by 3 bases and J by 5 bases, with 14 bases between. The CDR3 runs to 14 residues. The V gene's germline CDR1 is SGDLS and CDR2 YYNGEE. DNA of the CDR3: TGTGCCAGCAGCGCCCAGGGAGGGGGCGAGACCCAGTACTTC. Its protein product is CASSAQGGGETQYF. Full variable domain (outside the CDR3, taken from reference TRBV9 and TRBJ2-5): DSGVTQTPKHLITATGQRVTLRCSPRSGDLSVYWYQQSLDQGLQFLIQYYNGEERAKGNILERFSAQQFPDLHSELNLSSLELGDSALYFCASSAQGGGETQYFGPGTRLLVL.

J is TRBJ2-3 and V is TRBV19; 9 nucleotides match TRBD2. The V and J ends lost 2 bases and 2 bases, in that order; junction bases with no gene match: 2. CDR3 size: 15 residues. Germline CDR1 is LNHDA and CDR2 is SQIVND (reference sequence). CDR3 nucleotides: TGTGCCAGTAGTATATTAGCGGGGGACACAGATACGCAGTATTTT. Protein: CASSILAGDTDTQYF.

This CDR3 is CASSQQGSETQYF. In DNA, the CDR3 is TGTGCCAGCAGCCAACAAGGGTCGGAGACCCAGTACTTC. V gene TRBV7-7 combines with J gene TRBJ2-5; D remains ambiguous. V was clipped by 5 bases and J by 5 bases, with 12 bases between them. Germline CDR1 SSHAT, CDR2 FNYEAQ (reference sequence). The CDR3 has 13 residues.

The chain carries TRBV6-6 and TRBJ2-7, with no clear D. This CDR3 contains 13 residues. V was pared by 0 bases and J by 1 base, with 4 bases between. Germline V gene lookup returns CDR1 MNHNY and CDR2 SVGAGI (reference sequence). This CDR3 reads CASSYSQSYEQYF. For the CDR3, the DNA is TGTGCCAGCAGTTACTCCCAGTCCTACGAGCAGTACTTC.

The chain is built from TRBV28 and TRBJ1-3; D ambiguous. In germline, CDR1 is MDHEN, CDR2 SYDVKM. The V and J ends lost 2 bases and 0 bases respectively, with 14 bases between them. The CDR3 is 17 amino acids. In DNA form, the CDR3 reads TGTGCCAGCAGTTTAATTATCAGTAAACTCTCTGGAAACACCATATATTTT. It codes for CASSLIISKLSGNTIYF.

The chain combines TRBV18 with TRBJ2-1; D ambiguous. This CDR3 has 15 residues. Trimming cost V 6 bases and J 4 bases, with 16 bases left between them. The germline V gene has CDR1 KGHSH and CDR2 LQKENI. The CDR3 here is CASSQQTVDYNEQFF. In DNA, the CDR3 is TGTGCCAGCTCGCAACAGACGGTGGATTACAATGAGCAGTTCTTC.

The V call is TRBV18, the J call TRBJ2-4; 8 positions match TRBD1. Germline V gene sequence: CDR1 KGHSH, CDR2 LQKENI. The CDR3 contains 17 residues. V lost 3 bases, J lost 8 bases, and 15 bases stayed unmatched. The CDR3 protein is CASSPSTPGTGRDIQYF. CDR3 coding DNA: TGTGCCAGCTCACCCAGTACACCCGGGACAGGCAGGGACATTCAGTACTTC. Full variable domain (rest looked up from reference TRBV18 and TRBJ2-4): NAGVMQNPRHLVRRRGQEARLRCSPMKGHSHVYWYRQLPEEGLKFMVYLQKENIIDESGMPKERFSAEFPKEGPSILRIQQVVRGDSAAYFCASSPSTPGTGRDIQYFGAGTRLSVL.

The CDR3 sequence is CASSTEGGTGNTIYF. The CDR3 bases are TGTGCCAGCAGCACCGAAGGGGGAACCGGAAACACCATATATTTT. The genes are TRBV7-3 and TRBJ1-3, with D perhaps TRBD1 (6 bases). Trimming stripped 5 bases from V and 4 bases from J, with 15 bases between. Looked up from germline, CDR1 is SGHTA and CDR2 is FQGTGA. There are 15 residues in the CDR3.

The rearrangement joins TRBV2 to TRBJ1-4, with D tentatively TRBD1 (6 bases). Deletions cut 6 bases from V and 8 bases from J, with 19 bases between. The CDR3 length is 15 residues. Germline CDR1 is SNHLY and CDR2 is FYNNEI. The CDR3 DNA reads TGTGCCAGCAGGCAGAATGGGGGGGCAGAAGAAAAACTGTTTTTT. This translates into CASRQNGGAEEKLFF.

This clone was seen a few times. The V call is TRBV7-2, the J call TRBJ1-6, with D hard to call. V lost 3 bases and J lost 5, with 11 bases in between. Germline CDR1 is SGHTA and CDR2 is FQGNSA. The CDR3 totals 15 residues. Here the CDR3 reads CASSLAQTDNSPLHF. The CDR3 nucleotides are TGTGCCAGCAGCTTGGCTCAAACCGATAATTCACCCCTCCACTTT.

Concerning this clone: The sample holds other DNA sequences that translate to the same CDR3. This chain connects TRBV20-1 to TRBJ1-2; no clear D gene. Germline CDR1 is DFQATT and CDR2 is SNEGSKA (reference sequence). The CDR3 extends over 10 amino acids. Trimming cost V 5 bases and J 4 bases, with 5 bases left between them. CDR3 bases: TGCAGTGCTCGGAGCTATGGCTACACCTTC. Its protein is CSARSYGYTF.

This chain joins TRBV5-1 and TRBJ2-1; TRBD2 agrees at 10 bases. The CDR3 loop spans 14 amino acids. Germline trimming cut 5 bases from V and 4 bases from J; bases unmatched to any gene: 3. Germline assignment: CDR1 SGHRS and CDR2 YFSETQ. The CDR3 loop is CASRLAGAYNEQFF. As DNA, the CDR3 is TGCGCCAGCAGGCTAGCGGGGGCGTACAATGAGCAGTTCTTC.

CDR3 DNA sequence: TGTGCCAGCAGCTTGTTGGAGACCCAGTACTTC. This gives the protein CASSLLETQYF. The chain employs TRBV7-2 and TRBJ2-5; D is unclear. The V and J ends lost 3 bases and 5 bases respectively, with 4 bases between them. The CDR3 runs 11 residues. The germline CDR1 and CDR2 sequences are SGHTA and FQGNSA.

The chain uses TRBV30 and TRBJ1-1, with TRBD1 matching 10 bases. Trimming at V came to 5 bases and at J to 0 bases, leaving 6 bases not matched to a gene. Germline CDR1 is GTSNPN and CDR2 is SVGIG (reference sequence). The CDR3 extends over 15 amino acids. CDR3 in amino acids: CAWRQGAYLNTEAFF. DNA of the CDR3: TGTGCCTGGCGACAGGGGGCTTACCTGAACACTGAAGCTTTCTTT.